This T cell receptor beta chain comes out of a study of shared clonotypes between healthy human individuals. About this clone: The antigen is undetermined.

Every subset's genomic DNA went evenly onto several immunoSEQ plates. Data came from immunoSEQ multiplex PCR; TCRdb stores just in-frame clones and leaves some out. The table lists approximately 2.1 million clones, 85% to 95% of them singletons. The donor cohort consisted entirely of Caucasian adults residing in Nashville, Tennessee. Study-level results: Larger richness was generally estimated for naive than memory subsets. The generation probabilities recorded for non-shared clonotypes fell below those of clonotypes shared by all four donors.

The germline V and J ends were trimmed by 1 base and 6 bases, with 16 bases remaining between them. CDR3 length: 16 residues. Germline V gene data show CDR1 as SGHNT and CDR2 as YENEEA. Material: naive CD4+ T cells from PBMCs. The sample's subset: CD45RA+ positively selected. This chain uses TRBV11-3 with TRBJ2-1; D may correspond to TRBD1 or TRBD2 (6 bases each). The sequence came from a man aged 18-30 years in good health. Some clones in this sample may be carry-over from other donors' samples. The CDR3 nucleotides are TGTGCCAGCAGCTTAGGGGACGCTGGAGGGGGCAATGAGCAGTTCTTC. Its protein product is CASSLGDAGGGNEQFF.